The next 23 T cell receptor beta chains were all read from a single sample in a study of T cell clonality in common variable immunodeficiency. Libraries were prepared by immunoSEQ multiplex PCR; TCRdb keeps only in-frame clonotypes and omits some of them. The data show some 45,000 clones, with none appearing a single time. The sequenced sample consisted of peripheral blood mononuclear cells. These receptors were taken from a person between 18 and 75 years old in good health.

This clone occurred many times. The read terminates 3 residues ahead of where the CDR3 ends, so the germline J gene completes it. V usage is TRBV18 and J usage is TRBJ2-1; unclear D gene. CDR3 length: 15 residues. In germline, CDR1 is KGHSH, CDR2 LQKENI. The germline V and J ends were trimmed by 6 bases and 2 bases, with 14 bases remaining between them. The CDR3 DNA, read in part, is TGTGCCAGCTCCCTTAAGGGTCTCACCTACAATGAG. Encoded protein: CASSLKGLTYNE. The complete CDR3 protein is CASSLKGLTYNEQFF.

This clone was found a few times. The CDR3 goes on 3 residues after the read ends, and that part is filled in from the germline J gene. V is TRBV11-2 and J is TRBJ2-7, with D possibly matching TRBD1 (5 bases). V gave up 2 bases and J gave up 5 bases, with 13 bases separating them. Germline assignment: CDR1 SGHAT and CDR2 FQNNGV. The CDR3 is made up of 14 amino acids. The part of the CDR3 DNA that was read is TGTGCCAGCAGCTTATGGCAGGGCGTAGACGAG. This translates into CASSLWQGVDE. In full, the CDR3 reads CASSLWQGVDEQYF.

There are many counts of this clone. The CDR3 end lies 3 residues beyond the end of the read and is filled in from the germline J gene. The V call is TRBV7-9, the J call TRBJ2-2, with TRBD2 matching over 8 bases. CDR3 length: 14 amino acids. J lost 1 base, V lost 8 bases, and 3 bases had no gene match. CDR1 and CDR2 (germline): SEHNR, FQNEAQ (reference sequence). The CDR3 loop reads CASLAGGNTGELFF. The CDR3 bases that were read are TGTGCCAGCCTTGCGGGGGGGAACACCGGGGAG.

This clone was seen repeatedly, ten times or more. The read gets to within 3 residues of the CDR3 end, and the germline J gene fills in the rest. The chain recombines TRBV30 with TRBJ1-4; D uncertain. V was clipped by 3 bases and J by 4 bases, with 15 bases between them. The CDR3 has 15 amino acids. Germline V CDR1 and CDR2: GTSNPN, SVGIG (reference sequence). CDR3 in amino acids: CAWSNRQQFNEKLFF. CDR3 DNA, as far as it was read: TGTGCCTGGAGCAATAGACAACAGTTTAATGAAAAA. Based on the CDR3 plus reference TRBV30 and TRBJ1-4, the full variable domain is SQTIHQWPATLVQPVGSPLSLECTVEGTSNPNLYWYRQAAGRGLQLLFYSVGIGQISSEVPQNLSASRPQDRQFILSSKKLLLSDSGFYLCAWSNRQQFNEKLFFGSGTQLSVL.

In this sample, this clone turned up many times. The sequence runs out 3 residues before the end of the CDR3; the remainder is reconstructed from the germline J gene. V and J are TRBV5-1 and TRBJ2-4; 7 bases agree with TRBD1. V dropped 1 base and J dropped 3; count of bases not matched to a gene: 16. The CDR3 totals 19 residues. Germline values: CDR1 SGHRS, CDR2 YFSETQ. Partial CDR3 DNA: TGCGCCAGCAGCTTGACCGCCGATAGTGACCCAGGGGGCAAAAACATT. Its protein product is CASSLTADSDPGGKNI. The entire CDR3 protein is CASSLTADSDPGGKNIQYF.

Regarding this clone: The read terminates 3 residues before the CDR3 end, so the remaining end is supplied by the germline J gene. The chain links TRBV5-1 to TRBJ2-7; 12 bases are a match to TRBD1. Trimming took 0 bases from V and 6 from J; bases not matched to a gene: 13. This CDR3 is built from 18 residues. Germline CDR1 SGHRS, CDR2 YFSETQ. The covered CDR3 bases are TGCGCCAGCAGCTTGGGGGGACAGGGGGCCAAGAGCTCCGGCGAG. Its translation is CASSLGGQGAKSSGE. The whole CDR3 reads CASSLGGQGAKSSGEQYF.

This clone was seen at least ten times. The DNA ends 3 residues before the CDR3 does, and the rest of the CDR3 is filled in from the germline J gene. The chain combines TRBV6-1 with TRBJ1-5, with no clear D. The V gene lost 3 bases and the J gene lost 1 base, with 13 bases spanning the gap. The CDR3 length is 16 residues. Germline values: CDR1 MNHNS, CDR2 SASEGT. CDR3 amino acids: CASSDSPMASNQPQHF. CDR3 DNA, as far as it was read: TGTGCCAGCAGTGATAGCCCGATGGCGAGCAATCAGCCC.

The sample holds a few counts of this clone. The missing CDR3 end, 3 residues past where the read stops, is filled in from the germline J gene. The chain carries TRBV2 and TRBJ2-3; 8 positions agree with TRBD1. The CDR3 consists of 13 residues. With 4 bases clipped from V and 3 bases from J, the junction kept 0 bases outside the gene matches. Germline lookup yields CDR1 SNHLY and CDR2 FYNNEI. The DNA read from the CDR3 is TGTGCCAGCAGTGGGACAGGGACAGATACG. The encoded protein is CASSGTGTDT. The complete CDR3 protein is CASSGTGTDTQYF. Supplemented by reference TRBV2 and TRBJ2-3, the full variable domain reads EPEVTQTPSHQVTQMGQEVILRCVPISNHLYFYWYRQILGQKVEFLVSFYNNEISEKSEIFDDQFSVERPDGSNFTLKIRSTKLEDSAMYFCASSGTGTDTQYFGPGTRLTVL.

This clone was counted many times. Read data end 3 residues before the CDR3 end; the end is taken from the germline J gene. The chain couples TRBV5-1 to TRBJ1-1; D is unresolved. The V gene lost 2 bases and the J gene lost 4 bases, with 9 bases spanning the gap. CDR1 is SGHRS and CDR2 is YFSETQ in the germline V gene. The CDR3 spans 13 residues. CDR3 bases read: TGCGCCAGCAGCTTACAAGAGGGCACTGAA. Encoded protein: CASSLQEGTE. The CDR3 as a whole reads CASSLQEGTEAFF.

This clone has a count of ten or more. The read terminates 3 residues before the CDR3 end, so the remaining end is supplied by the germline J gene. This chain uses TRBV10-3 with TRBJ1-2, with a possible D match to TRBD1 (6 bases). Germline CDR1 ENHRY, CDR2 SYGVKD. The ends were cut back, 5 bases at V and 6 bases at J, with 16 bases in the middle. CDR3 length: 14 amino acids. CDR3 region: CAISQKQGFDGYTF. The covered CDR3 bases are TGTGCCATCAGTCAAAAACAGGGATTTGATGGC.

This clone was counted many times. CDR3 bases read: TGCAGTGCCGAAGGACAGGGGAGCGAAAACATT. Translation: CSAEGQGSENI. The full-length CDR3 reads as CSAEGQGSENIQYF. The V and J genes are TRBV20-1 and TRBJ2-4; 9 bases fit TRBD1. The CDR3 end is not reached by the read, which stops 3 residues before it; the germline J gene fills it in. Trimming at V came to 6 bases and at J to 5 bases, leaving 8 bases not matched to a gene. The CDR3 runs 14 residues. CDR1 is DFQATT and CDR2 is SNEGSKA in the germline V gene (reference sequence).

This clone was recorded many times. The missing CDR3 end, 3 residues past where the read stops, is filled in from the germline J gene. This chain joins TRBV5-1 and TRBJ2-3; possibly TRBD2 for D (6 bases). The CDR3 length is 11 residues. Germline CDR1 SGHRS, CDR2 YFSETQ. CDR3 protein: CASRFRGTQYF. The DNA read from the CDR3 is TGCGCCAGCAGGTTTCGGGGGACG. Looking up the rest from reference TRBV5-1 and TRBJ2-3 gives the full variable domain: KAGVTQTPRYLIKTRGQQVTLSCSPISGHRSVSWYQQTPGQGLQFLFEYFSETQRNKGNFPGRFSGRQFSNSRSEMNVSTLELGDSALYLCASRFRGTQYFGPGTRLTVL.

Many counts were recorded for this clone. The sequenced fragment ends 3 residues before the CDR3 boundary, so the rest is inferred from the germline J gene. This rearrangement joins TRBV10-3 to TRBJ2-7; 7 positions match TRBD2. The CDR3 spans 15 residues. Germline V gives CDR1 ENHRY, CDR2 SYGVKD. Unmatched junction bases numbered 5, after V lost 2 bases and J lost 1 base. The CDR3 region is CAISERQGGSYEQYF. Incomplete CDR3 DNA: TGTGCCATCAGTGAGCGGCAGGGAGGGTCCTACGAG.

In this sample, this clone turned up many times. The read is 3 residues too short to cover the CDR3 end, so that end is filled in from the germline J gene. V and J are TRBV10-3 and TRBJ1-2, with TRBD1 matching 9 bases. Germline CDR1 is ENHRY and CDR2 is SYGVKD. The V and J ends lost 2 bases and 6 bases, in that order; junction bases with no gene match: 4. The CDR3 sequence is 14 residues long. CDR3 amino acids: CAISEDGTGNGYTF. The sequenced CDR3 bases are TGTGCCATCAGTGAGGACGGGACAGGGAATGGC.

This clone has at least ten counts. The CDR3 here is CASSSTGWGANVLTF. The CDR3 DNA, read in part, is TGTGCCAGCAGCTCTACAGGCTGGGGGGCCAACGTC. V gene TRBV7-3 combines with J gene TRBJ2-6; possibly TRBD1 for D (5 bases). The read falls 3 residues short of the CDR3 end, and the missing part is taken from the germline J gene. CDR3 length: 15 residues. Between the trimmed V and J ends, which lost 4 bases and 4 bases, there was a span of 11 bases. CDR1 and CDR2 from the germline V gene are SGHTA and FQGTGA.

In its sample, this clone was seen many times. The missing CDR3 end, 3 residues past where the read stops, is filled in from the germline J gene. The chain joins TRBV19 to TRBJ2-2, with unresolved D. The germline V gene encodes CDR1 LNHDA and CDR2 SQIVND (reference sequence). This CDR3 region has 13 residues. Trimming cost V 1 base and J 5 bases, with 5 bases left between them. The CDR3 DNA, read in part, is TGTGCCAGTAGTATAGTCGTAACCGGGGAG. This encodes CASSIVVTGE. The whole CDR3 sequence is CASSIVVTGELFF.

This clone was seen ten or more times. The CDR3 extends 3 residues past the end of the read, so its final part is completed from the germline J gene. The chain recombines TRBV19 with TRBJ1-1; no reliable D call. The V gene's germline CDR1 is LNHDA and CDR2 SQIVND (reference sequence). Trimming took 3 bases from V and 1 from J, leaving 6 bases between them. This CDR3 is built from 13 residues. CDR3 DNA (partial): TGTGCCAGTAGTATGAGGGCGAACACTGAA. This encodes CASSMRANTE. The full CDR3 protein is CASSMRANTEAFF. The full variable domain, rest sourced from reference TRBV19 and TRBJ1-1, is DGGITQSPKYLFRKEGQNVTLSCEQNLNHDAMYWYRQDPGQGLRLIYYSQIVNDFQKGDIAEGYSVSREKKESFPLTVTSAQKNPTAFYLCASSMRANTEAFFGQGTRLTVV.

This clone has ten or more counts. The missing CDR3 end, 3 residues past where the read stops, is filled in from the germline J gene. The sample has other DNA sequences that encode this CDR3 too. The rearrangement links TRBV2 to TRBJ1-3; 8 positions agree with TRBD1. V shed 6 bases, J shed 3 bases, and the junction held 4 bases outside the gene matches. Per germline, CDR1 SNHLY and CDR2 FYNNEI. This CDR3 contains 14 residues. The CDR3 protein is CASRPGQVGNTIYF. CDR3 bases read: TGTGCCAGCAGGCCGGGACAGGTTGGAAACACC. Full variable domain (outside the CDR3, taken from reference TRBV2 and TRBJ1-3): EPEVTQTPSHQVTQMGQEVILRCVPISNHLYFYWYRQILGQKVEFLVSFYNNEISEKSEIFDDQFSVERPDGSNFTLKIRSTKLEDSAMYFCASRPGQVGNTIYFGEGSWLTVV.

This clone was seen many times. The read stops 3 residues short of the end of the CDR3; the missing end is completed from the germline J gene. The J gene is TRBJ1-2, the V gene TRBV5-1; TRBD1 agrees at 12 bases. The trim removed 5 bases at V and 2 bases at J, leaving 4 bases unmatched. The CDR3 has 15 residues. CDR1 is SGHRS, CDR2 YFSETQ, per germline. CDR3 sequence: CASRLGTGGNYGYTF. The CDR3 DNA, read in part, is TGCGCCAGCAGACTCGGGACAGGGGGCAACTATGGC.

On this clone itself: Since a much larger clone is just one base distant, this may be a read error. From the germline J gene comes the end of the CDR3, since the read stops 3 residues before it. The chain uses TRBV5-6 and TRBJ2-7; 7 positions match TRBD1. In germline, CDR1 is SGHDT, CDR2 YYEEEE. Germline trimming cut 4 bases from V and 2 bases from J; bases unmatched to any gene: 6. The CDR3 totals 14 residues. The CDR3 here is CASSATGITYEQYF. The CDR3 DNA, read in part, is TGTGCCAGCAGCGCGACAGGGATAACCTACGAG.

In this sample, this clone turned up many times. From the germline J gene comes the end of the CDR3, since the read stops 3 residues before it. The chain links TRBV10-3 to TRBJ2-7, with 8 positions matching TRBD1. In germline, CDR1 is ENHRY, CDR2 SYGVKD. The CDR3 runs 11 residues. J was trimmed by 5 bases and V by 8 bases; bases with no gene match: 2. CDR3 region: CAIQGAHEQYF. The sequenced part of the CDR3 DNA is TGTGCCATCCAGGGGGCCCACGAG.

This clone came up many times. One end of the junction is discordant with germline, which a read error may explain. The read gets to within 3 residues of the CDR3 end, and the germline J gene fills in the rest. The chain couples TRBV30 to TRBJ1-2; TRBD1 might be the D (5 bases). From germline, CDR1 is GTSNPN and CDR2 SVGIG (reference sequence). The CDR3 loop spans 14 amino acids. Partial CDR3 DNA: TGTGCGTGGAACGTGATGGAATCTCAGGGAGGC. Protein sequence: CAWNVMESQGG. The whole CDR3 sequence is CAWNVMESQGGYTF.

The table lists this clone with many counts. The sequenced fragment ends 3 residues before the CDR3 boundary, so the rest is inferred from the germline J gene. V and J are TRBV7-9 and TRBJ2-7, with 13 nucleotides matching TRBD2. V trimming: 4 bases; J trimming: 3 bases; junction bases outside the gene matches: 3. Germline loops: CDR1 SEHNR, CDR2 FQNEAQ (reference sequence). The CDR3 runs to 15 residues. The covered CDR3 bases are TGTGCCAGCAGCTCTCGGACTAGCGGGGGCTACGAG. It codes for CASSSRTSGGYE. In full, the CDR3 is CASSSRTSGGYEQYF.